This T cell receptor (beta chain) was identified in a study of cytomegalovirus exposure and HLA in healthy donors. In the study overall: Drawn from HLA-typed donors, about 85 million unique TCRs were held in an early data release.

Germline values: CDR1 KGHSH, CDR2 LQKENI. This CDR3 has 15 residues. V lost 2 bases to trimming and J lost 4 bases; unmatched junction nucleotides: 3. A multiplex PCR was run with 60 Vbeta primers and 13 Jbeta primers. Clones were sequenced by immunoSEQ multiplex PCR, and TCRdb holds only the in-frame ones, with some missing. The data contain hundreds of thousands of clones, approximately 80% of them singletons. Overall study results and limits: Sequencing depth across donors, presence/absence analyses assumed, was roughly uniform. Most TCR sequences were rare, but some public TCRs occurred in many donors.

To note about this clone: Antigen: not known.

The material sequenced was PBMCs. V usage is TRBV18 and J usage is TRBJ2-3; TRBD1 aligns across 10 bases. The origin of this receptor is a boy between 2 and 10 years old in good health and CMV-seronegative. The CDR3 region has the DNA TGTGCCAGCTCACCAGACAGGGGGCTTGCAGATACGCAGTATTTT. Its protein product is CASSPDRGLADTQYF. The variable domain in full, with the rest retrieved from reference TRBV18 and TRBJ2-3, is NAGVMQNPRHLVRRRGQEARLRCSPMKGHSHVYWYRQLPEEGLKFMVYLQKENIIDESGMPKERFSAEFPKEGPSILRIQQVVRGDSAAYFCASSPDRGLADTQYFGPGTRLTVL.